One and the same sample provided the 11 T cell receptor beta chains below, sequenced in a study of T-cell reconstitution after alpha-beta-depleted transplantation in children. A library of TCRbeta sequences, prepared with unique molecular identifiers, was generated. TCRdb re-derived calls from the PCR reads in MiXCR, one entry per CDR3 protein. The table records about 230,000 distinct CDR3 sequences, 9.5% to 15% of them present only once. Material: PBMCs from the stem cell graft donor, obtained from the stem cell graft. The receptor source for this set is a human donor who donated a stem cell graft to a child with acute lymphoblastic leukemia.

This clonotype was seen at least ten times. The CDR3 here is CASSPQDGEQFF. CDR3 DNA sequence: TGTGCCAGCAGCCCACAGGACGGAGAGCAGTTCTTC. This chain joins TRBV12-3 or TRBV12-4 and TRBJ2-1; a weak D match, TRBD1 (5 bases). The CDR3 has 12 amino acids. V was shortened by 6 bases and J by 10 bases, with 13 bases between the two germline ends.

This clonotype appeared many times. The V call is TRBV5-1, the J call TRBJ2-2; TRBD2 might be the D (5 bases). The CDR3 spans 14 residues. The germline CDR1 and CDR2 sequences are SGHRS and YFSETQ. Deletions cut 2 bases from V and 7 bases from J, with 12 bases between. CDR3 sequence: CASSFGKTNGELFF. CDR3 DNA: TGCGCCAGCAGCTTCGGGAAGACTAACGGGGAGCTGTTTTTT. Looking up the rest from reference TRBV5-1 and TRBJ2-2 gives the full variable domain: KAGVTQTPRYLIKTRGQQVTLSCSPISGHRSVSWYQQTPGQGLQFLFEYFSETQRNKGNFPGRFSGRQFSNSRSEMNVSTLELGDSALYLCASSFGKTNGELFFGEGSRLTVL.

This clonotype showed up just once. The V and J genes are TRBV5-4 and TRBJ2-1, with D perhaps matching TRBD1 (5 bases). The CDR3 runs 15 residues. CDR1 and CDR2 from the germline V gene are SGHNT and YYREEE (reference sequence). V dropped 1 base and J dropped 7 bases, with 15 bases sitting between them. DNA for the CDR3: TGTGCCAGCAGCTTGAAAAGGGGTAATTCGAATGAGCAGTTCTTC. Translated, it gives CASSLKRGNSNEQFF.

The sample holds many counts of this clonotype. This chain links TRBV18 with TRBJ1-5; 7 bases map to TRBD1. Looked up from germline, CDR1 is KGHSH and CDR2 is LQKENI. V gave up 4 bases and J gave up 4 bases; unmatched junction bases: 4. The CDR3 extends over 14 amino acids. Here the CDR3 DNA reads TGTGCCAGCTCACGGGCAGGGGGAAATCAGCCCCAGCATTTT. Translating it yields CASSRAGGNQPQHF.

The chain carries TRBV12-3 or TRBV12-4 and TRBJ2-5; D is tentatively TRBD1 or TRBD2 (5 bases each). Trimming pared 6 bases from V and 5 bases from J, leaving 16 bases between. This CDR3 region has 14 residues. CDR3 sequence: CASRRDRPTETQYF. CDR3 DNA sequence: TGTGCCAGCAGACGGGACCGCCCAACGGAGACCCAGTACTTC.

This clonotype occurred many times. The V and J genes are TRBV24-1 and TRBJ2-5, with D maybe TRBD2 (7 bases). The CDR3 extends over 17 amino acids. The V end was cut by 1 base, the J end by 5 bases, with 19 bases between. Looked up from germline, CDR1 is KGHDR and CDR2 is SFDVKD. The CDR3 is CATSDFRTGRDWETQYF. DNA of the CDR3: TGTGCCACCAGTGATTTTCGAACAGGGAGGGATTGGGAGACCCAGTACTTC.

In its sample, this clonotype was seen many times. The gene calls are TRBV6-2 or TRBV6-3 and TRBJ1-1; the match to TRBD1 covers 9 bases. CDR1 is MNHEY, CDR2 SVGEGT, per germline. This CDR3 is 15 amino acids long. The V gene end was trimmed by 5 bases and the J gene end by 6 bases; junction bases not matched to a gene: 10. This CDR3 reads CASSRTKQGASEAFF. For the CDR3, the DNA is TGTGCCAGCAGTCGTACTAAACAGGGGGCTTCTGAAGCTTTCTTT.

This clonotype was observed many times. The chain joins TRBV11-2 to TRBJ2-1; 10 bases match TRBD1. This CDR3 has 18 amino acids. Germline CDR1 is SGHAT and CDR2 is FQNNGV. Trimming at V came to 6 bases and at J to 7 bases, leaving 18 bases not matched to a gene. The CDR3 region is CASRAGTGALGGTNEQFF. The CDR3, as DNA: TGTGCCAGCAGAGCCGGGACAGGGGCCTTGGGAGGTACTAATGAGCAGTTCTTC.

This clonotype was recorded many times. CDR3 amino acids: CAISESTGAADTQYF. The CDR3 DNA sequence: TGTGCCATCAGTGAGTCGACGGGAGCGGCAGATACGCAGTATTTT. The J gene is TRBJ2-3, the V gene TRBV10-3, with a possible D match to TRBD2 (6 bases). V gave up 0 bases and J gave up 4 bases, with 11 bases separating them. The V gene's germline CDR1 is ENHRY and CDR2 SYGVKD. This CDR3 contains 15 residues.

A note on this clonotype: A much larger clone differs from this one at a single base, so this may be a read error. The chain carries TRBV27 and TRBJ1-5; D ambiguous. The CDR3 consists of 13 residues. Germline CDR1 is MNHEY and CDR2 is SMNVEV (reference sequence). V dropped 2 bases and J dropped 9 bases, with 11 bases sitting between them. The CDR3 sequence: CASSLGASRPQHF. The CDR3 DNA is TGTGCCAGCAGTTTAGGTGCCAGCAGGCCCCAGCATTTT.

The gene calls are TRBV30 and TRBJ2-2; D gene uncertain. Germline V gene data show CDR1 as GTSNPN and CDR2 as SVGIG (reference sequence). The V end was cut by 3 bases, the J end by 1 base, with 15 bases between. This CDR3 spans 16 amino acids. CDR3 region: CAWREYGQRNTGELFF. In nucleotides, the CDR3 is TGTGCCTGGAGAGAGTATGGGCAGCGGAACACCGGGGAGCTGTTTTTT.